This is a list of T cell receptor beta chains from one sample in a study of cytomegalovirus exposure and HLA in healthy donors. The protocol was immunoSEQ multiplex PCR, while the TCRdb copy is restricted to in-frame clones and leaves out a portion. The sample holds roughly 190,000 clones, over 75% seen once. Sequencing was performed on PBMCs. The receptors were sampled from a man aged 35-49 years in good health and CMV-seropositive. The conserved cysteine and the conserved F or W are not part of the CDR3 here. The order of the fields is J gene, D gene, V gene, CDR3 protein. D genes are given only for firm matches.

>TRBJ1-1|-|TRBV30
AWTPLGQMNTEAF
>TRBJ2-2|-|TRBV5-1
ASSPANTGELF
>TRBJ1-2|-|TRBV21-1
ASSKRTGGDYGYT
>TRBJ2-1|-|TRBV21-1
ASSKADQRRNIVGTAGKGREQF
>TRBJ1-2|TRBD1|TRBV4-3
ASSPNTGTGPYGYT
>TRBJ2-5|TRBD2|TRBV7-2
ASRKGLPQETQY
>TRBJ2-5|-|TRBV9
ASSVYVGGTQY
>TRBJ1-1|-|TRBV11-2
ASSLMGRRNTEAF
>TRBJ1-1|-|TRBV2
AIYTEAF
>TRBJ2-7|-|TRBV21-1
ASSKPHERLRVGEQY
>TRBJ2-1|-|TRBV10-1
ASREQGRVSYNEQF
>TRBJ1-4|-|TRBV5-1
ASSLVSGGGEKLF
>TRBJ1-1|-|TRBV19
ASRRWTAEAF
>TRBJ1-5|-|TRBV25-1
ASSATTGPPGPQH
>TRBJ1-1|TRBD1|TRBV6-6
ASSFNRGTEAF
>TRBJ2-7|TRBD1|TRBV7-9
ASIKEASGGSYEQY
>TRBJ1-1|-|TRBV4-1
ASSQDLTVAGAF
>TRBJ2-2|-|TRBV6-1
ASNELNTGELF
>TRBJ2-5|TRBD1|TRBV2
ASSEGQGLAQY
>TRBJ2-3|-|TRBV18
ASSPQIIADTQY
>TRBJ2-5|-|TRBV10-1
ASSESRWGGLQETQY
>TRBJ1-2|-|TRBV5-1
ASSVSGYGYT